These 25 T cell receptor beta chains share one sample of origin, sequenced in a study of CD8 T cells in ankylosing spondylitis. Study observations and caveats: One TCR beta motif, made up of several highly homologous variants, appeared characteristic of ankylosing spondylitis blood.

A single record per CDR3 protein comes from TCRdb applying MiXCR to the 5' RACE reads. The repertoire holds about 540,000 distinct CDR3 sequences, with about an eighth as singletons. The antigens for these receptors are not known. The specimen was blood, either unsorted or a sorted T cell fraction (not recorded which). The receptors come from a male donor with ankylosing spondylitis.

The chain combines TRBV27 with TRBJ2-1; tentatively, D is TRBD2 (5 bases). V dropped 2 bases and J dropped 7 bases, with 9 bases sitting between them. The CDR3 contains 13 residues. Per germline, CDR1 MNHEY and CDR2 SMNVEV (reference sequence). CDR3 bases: TGTGCCAGCAGTTTACTCGGGATTAATGAGCAGTTCTTC. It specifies CASSLLGINEQFF.

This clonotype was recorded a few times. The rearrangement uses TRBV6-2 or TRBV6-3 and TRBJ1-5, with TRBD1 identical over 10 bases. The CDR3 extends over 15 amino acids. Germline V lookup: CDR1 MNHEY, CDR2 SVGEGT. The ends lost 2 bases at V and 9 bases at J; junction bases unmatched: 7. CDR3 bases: TGTGCCAGCAGTTACGGACAGGGGGGTGGTCGGCCCCAGCATTTT. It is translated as CASSYGQGGGRPQHF.

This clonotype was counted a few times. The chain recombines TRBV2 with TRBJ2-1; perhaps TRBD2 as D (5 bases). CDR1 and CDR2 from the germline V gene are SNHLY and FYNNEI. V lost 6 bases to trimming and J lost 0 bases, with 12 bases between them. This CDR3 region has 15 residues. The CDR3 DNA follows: TGTGCCAGCAGGGCAGCGGACCTCTCCTACAATGAGCAGTTCTTC. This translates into CASRAADLSYNEQFF.

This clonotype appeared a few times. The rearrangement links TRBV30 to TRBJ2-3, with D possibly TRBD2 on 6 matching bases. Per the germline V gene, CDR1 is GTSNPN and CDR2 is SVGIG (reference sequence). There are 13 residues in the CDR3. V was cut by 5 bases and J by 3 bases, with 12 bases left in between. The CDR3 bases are TGTGCCTGGTTTCCCGGGAGTACAGATACGCAGTATTTT. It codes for CAWFPGSTDTQYF.

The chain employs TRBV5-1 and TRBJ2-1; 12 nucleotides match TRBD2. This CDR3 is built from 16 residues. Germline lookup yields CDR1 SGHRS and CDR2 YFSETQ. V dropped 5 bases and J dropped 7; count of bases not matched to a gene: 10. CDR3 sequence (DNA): TGCGCCAGCAGGCGTAGACTAGCGGGAGCCGTTAATGAGCAGTTCTTC. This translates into CASRRRLAGAVNEQFF.

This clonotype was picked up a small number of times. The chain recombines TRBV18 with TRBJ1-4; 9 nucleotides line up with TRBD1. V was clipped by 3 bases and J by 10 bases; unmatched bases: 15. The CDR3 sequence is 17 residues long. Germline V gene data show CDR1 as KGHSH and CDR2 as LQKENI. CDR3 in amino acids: CASSPLLGQGIYGKLFF. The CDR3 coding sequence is TGTGCCAGCTCACCGCTTCTAGGACAGGGGATATACGGAAAACTGTTTTTT.

This CDR3 is CASSLRGGRSETQYF. CDR3 DNA sequence: TGCGCCAGCAGCTTGCGGGGGGGGCGCAGCGAGACCCAGTACTTC. This chain connects TRBV5-1 to TRBJ2-5; 8 positions match TRBD2. There are 15 residues in the CDR3. V trimming: 1 base; J trimming: 5 bases; junction bases outside the gene matches: 7. Germline values: CDR1 SGHRS, CDR2 YFSETQ.

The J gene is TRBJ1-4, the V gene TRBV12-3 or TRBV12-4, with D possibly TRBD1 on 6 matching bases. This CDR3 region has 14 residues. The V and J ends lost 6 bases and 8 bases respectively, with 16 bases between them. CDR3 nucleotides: TGTGCCAGCAGCTTGGGGGGCGTACGGGAAAAACTGTTTTTT. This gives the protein CASSLGGVREKLFF.

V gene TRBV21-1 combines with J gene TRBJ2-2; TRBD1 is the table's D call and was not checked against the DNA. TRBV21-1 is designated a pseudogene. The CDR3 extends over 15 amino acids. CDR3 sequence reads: CASSKGAIRTGELFF. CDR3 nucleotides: TGTGCCAGCAGCAAAGGGGCGATCCGCACCGGGGAGCTGTTTTTT.

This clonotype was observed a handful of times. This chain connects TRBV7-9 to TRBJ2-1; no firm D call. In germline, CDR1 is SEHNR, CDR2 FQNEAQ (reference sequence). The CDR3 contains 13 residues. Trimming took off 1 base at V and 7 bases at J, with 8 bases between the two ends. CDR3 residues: CASSLVVTNEQFF. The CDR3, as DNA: TGTGCCAGCAGCTTAGTTGTTACAAATGAGCAGTTCTTC. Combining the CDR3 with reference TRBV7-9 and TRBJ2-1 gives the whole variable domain DTGVSQNPRHKITKRGQNVTFRCDPISEHNRLYWYRQTLGQGPEFLTYFQNEAQLEKSRLLSDRFSAERPKGSFSTLEIQRTEQGDSAMYLCASSLVVTNEQFFGPGTRLTVL.

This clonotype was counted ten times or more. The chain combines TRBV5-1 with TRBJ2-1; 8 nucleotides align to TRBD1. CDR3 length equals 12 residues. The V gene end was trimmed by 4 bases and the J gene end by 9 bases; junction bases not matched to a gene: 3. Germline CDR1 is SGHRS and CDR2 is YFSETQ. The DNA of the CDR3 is TGCGCCAGCAGCACTACAGGGGGTGAGCAGTTCTTC. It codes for CASSTTGGEQFF.

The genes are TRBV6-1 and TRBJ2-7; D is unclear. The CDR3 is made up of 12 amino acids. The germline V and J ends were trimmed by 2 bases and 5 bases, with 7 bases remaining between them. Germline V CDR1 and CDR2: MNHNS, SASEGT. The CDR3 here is CASSEMLNEQYF. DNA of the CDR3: TGTGCCAGCAGTGAAATGCTGAACGAGCAGTACTTC.

CDR3 DNA sequence: TGTGCCAGCAGTTTGGGGCAGCCAAGGTATAGCAATCAGCCCCAGCATTTT. Its translation: CASSLGQPRYSNQPQHF. This chain connects TRBV12-3 or TRBV12-4 to TRBJ1-5, with D perhaps matching TRBD1 (5 bases). This CDR3 is 17 amino acids long. V lost 3 bases, J lost 0 bases, and 15 bases lay in between.

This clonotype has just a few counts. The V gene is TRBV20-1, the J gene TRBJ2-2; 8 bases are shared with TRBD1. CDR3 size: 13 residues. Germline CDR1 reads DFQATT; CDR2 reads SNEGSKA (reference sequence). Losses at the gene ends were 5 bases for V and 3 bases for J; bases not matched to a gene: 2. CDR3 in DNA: TGCAGTGCTCGGACAGGGCACACCGGGGAGCTGTTTTTT. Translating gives CSARTGHTGELFF.

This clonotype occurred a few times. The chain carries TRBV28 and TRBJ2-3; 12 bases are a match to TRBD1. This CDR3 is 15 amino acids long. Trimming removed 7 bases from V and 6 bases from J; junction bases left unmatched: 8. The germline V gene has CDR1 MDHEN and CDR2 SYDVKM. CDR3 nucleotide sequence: TGTGCCAGCACAAGGCCGGGACAGGGGGCGGATACGCAGTATTTT. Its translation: CASTRPGQGADTQYF.

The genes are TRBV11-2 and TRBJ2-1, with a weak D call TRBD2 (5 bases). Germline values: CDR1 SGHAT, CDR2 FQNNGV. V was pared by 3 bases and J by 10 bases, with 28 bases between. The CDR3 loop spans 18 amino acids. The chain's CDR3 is CASSFLPTTKVNPNEQFF. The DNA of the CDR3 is TGTGCCAGCAGCTTCCTCCCAACGACTAAGGTTAACCCCAACGAGCAGTTCTTC.

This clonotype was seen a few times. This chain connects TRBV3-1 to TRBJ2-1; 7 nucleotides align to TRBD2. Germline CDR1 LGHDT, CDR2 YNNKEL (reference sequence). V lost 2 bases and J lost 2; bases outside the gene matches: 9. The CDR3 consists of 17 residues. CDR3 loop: CASSQSDAGVAYNEQFF. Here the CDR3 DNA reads TGTGCCAGCAGCCAATCGGACGCGGGAGTGGCCTACAATGAGCAGTTCTTC.

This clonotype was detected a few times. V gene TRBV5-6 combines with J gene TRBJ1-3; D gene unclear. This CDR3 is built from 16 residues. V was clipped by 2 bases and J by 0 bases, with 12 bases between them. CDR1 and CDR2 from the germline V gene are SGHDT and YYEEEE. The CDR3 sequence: CASSFSRTVSGNTIYF. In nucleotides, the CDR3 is TGTGCCAGCAGCTTTTCAAGGACGGTCTCTGGAAACACCATATATTTT.

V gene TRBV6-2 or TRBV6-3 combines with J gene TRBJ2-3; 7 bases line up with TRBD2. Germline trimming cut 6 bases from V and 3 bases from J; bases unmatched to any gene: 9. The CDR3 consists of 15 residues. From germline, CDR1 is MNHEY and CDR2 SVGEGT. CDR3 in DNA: TGTGCCAGCAGCTACGGGCCGGGGGGAACAGATACGCAGTATTTT. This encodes CASSYGPGGTDTQYF.

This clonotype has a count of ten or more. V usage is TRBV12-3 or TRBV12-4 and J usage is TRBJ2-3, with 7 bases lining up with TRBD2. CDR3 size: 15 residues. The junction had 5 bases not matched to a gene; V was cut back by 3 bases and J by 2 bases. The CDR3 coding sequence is TGTGCCAGCAGTTTTAGAGCGGGGCACACAGATACGCAGTATTTT. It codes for CASSFRAGHTDTQYF.

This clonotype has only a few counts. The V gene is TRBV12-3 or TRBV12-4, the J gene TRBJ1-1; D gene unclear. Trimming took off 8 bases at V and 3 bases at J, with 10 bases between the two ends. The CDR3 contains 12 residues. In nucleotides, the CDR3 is TGTGCCAGCGAAATTGGGGACACTGAAGCTTTCTTT. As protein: CASEIGDTEAFF.

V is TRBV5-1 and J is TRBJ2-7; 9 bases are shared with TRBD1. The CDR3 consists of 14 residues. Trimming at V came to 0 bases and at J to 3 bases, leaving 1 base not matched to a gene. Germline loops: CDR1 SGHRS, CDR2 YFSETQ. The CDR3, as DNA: TGCGCCAGCAGCTTGGGGACAGGGGTCTACGAGCAGTACTTC. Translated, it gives CASSLGTGVYEQYF.

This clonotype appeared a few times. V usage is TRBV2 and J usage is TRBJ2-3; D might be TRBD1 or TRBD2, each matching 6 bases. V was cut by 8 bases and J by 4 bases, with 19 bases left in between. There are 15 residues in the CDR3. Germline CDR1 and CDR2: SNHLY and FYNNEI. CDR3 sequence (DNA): TGTGCCAGCGGGGCCGAGGGGGGCAGGGCAGATACGCAGTATTTT. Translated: CASGAEGGRADTQYF.

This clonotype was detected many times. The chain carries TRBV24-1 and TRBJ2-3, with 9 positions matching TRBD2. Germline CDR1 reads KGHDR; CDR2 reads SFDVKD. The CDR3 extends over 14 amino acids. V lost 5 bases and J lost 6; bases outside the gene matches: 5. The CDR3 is CATSGGRAFDTQYF. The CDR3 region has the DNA TGTGCCACCAGTGGCGGGAGGGCCTTCGATACGCAGTATTTT.

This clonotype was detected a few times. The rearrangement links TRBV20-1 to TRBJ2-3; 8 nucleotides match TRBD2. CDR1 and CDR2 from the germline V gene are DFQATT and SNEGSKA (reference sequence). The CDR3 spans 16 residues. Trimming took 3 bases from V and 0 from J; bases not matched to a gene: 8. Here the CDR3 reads CSASATSGASTDTQYF. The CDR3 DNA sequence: TGCAGTGCTAGCGCTACTAGCGGAGCAAGCACAGATACGCAGTATTTT.